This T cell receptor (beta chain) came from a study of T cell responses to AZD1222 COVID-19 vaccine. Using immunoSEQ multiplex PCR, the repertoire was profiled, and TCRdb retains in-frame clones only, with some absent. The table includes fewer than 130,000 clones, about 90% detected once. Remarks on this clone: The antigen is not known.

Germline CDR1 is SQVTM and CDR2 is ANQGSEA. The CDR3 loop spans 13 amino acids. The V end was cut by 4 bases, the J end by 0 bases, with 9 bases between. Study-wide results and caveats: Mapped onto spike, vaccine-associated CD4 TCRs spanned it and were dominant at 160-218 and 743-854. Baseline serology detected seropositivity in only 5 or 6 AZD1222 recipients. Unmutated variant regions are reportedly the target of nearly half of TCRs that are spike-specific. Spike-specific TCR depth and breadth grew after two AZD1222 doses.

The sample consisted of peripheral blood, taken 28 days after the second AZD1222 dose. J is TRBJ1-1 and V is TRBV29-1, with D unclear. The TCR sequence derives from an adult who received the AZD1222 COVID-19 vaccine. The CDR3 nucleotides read TGCAGCGTTGGCGTGAACATGAACACTGAAGCTTTCTTT. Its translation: CSVGVNMNTEAFF.